The 10 T cell receptor beta chains below were found in one sample sequenced in a study of T cells in Graves' hyperthyroidism and ophthalmopathy. TCR beta CDR3 region amplification was performed from RNA transcripts. The HTBI set primed first-round TCR CDR3 RT-PCR. TCRdb independently ran MiXCR on the multiplex PCR reads; one entry per CDR3 protein. The profile covers approximately 370,000 distinct CDR3 sequences, with roughly a sixth appearing a single time and around a third taken by the ten largest. The source material was blood. All receptors come from a woman aged 25 to 39 with Graves' hyperthyroidism that later progressed to Graves' ophthalmopathy.

This clonotype has at least ten counts. This chain uses TRBV5-1 with TRBJ2-1; TRBD2 matches 8 bases. The CDR3 is 16 amino acids. V gave up 5 bases and J gave up 0 bases; unmatched junction bases: 7. The germline V gene encodes CDR1 SGHRS and CDR2 YFSETQ. The DNA for the CDR3 is TGCGCCAGCAGACCCGGGGGGGGGGGCTCCTACAATGAGCAGTTCTTC. It specifies CASRPGGGGSYNEQFF. The variable domain in full, with the rest retrieved from reference TRBV5-1 and TRBJ2-1, is KAGVTQTPRYLIKTRGQQVTLSCSPISGHRSVSWYQQTPGQGLQFLFEYFSETQRNKGNFPGRFSGRQFSNSRSEMNVSTLELGDSALYLCASRPGGGGSYNEQFFGPGTRLTVL.

CDR3 nucleotides: TGTGCCAGCGGGGCTAGCGGGGGGCTTCCCAATCAAGAGACCCAGTACTTC. This translates into CASGASGGLPNQETQYF. The V and J genes are TRBV27 and TRBJ2-5; TRBD2 matches 11 bases. The V gene's germline CDR1 is MNHEY and CDR2 SMNVEV (reference sequence). Trimming took 8 bases from V and 2 from J; bases not matched to a gene: 13. The length of the CDR3 is 17 residues.

This clonotype was detected only once. The junction does not match germline at one end; this may be a read error. The chain has TRBV5-1 and TRBJ2-5; D possibly corresponds to TRBD2 (6 bases). Germline V gene sequence: CDR1 SGHRS, CDR2 YFSETQ. CDR3 length equals 14 residues. The CDR3 sequence is CASSFSGLQETHYF. The DNA of the CDR3 is TGCGCCAGCAGCTTTTCGGGACTCCAAGAGACCCACTACTTC. The whole variable domain, remainder taken from reference TRBV5-1 and TRBJ2-5, is KAGVTQTPRYLIKTRGQQVTLSCSPISGHRSVSWYQQTPGQGLQFLFEYFSETQRNKGNFPGRFSGRQFSNSRSEMNVSTLELGDSALYLCASSFSGLQETHYFGPGTRLLVL.

This clonotype was counted ten times or more. The J gene is TRBJ2-1, the V gene TRBV11-1; D perhaps matches TRBD2 (6 bases). CDR1 is SGHAT and CDR2 is FQDESV in the germline V gene (reference sequence). Deletions cut 8 bases from V and 3 bases from J, with 11 bases between. This CDR3 comprises 13 residues. The CDR3 sequence: CASSLAFYNEQFF. CDR3 nucleotide sequence: TGTGCCAGCTCACTAGCTTTCTACAATGAGCAGTTCTTC. Based on the CDR3 plus reference TRBV11-1 and TRBJ2-1, the full variable domain is EAEVAQSPRYKITEKSQAVAFWCDPISGHATLYWYRQILGQGPELLVQFQDESVVDDSQLPKDRFSAERLKGVDSTLKIQPAELGDSAMYLCASSLAFYNEQFFGPGTRLTVL.

This clonotype was counted many times. The chain is built from TRBV28 and TRBJ2-1; 11 bases line up with TRBD1. Germline lookup yields CDR1 MDHEN and CDR2 SYDVKM. The CDR3 contains 15 residues. Trimming cost V 5 bases and J 6 bases; bases outside gene matches: 6. The CDR3 DNA reads as TGTGCCAGCAGTAACGGACAGGGGGCGCGCAATGAGCAGTTCTTC. Protein product: CASSNGQGARNEQFF.

This clonotype was counted many times. This chain connects TRBV6-2 or TRBV6-3 to TRBJ2-7, with D possibly TRBD2 on 6 matching bases. In germline, CDR1 is MNHEY, CDR2 SVGEGT. This CDR3 has 15 amino acids. V was trimmed by 0 bases and J by 2 bases, leaving 11 bases between them. The CDR3 loop reads CASSYSGTEPYEQYF. DNA for the CDR3: TGTGCCAGCAGTTACTCAGGGACTGAACCCTACGAGCAGTACTTC.

In its sample, this clonotype was seen many times. This chain connects TRBV11-2 to TRBJ2-3; 7 bases line up with TRBD1. V trimming: 2 bases; J trimming: 9 bases; junction bases outside the gene matches: 5. The length of the CDR3 is 13 residues. Germline CDR1 reads SGHAT; CDR2 reads FQNNGV. The DNA of the CDR3 is TGTGCCAGCAGCTTACAAGGACAGGCGACGCAGTATTTT. Translation: CASSLQGQATQYF.

In this sample, this clonotype turned up many times. DNA for the CDR3: TGTGCCAGCAGTTCGCCCGGGACAGGGAGTGTCACCGGGGAGCTGTTTTTT. Residues: CASSSPGTGSVTGELFF. The chain uses TRBV12-3 or TRBV12-4 and TRBJ2-2, with TRBD1 matching over 9 bases. Trimming cost V 4 bases and J 4 bases; bases outside gene matches: 10. The CDR3 length is 17 residues.

This clonotype appeared a few times. This chain uses TRBV5-5 with TRBJ2-6; TRBD1 or TRBD2 may be the D gene (5 bases each). The CDR3 totals 17 residues. V was clipped by 1 base and J by 0 bases, with 11 bases between them. CDR1 SGHKS and CDR2 YYEKEE come from the germline V gene (reference sequence). This chain's CDR3 is CASSLWGRGSGANVLTF. For the CDR3, the DNA is TGTGCCAGCAGCTTGTGGGGACGCGGCTCTGGGGCCAACGTCCTGACTTTC.

This clonotype was observed many times. This rearrangement joins TRBV7-8 to TRBJ1-6; maybe TRBD1 (5 bases). CDR1 and CDR2 from the germline V gene are SGHVS and FQNEAQ. This CDR3 is 15 amino acids long. Trimming removed 3 bases from V and 7 bases from J, with 13 bases in between. CDR3 DNA: TGTGCCAGCAGCTTCGGGACGGAATCCAATTCACCCCTCCACTTT. This codes for CASSFGTESNSPLHF.